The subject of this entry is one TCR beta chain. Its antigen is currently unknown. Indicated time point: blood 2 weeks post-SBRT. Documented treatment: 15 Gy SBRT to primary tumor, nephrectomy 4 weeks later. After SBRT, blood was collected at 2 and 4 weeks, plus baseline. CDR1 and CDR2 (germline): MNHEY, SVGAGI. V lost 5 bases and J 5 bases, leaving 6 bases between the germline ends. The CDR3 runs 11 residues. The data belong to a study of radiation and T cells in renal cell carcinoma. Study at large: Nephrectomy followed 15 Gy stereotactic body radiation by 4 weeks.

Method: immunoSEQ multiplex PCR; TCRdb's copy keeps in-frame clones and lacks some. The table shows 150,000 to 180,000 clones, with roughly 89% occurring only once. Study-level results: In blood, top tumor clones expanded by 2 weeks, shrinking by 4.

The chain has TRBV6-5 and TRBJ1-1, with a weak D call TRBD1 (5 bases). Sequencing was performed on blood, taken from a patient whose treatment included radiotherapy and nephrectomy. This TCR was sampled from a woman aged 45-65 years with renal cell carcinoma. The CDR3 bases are TGTGCCAGCAGTCAGGGTACTGAAGCTTTCTTT. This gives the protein CASSQGTEAFF.